Sequencing of this TCR beta chain was carried out in a study of CD8+CD57+ T cells in acquired aplastic anemia. Overall study: The average for DNA from sorted CD4+ and CD8+ cells was 3 to 3.5 ug.

Many counts were recorded for this clonotype. Its target is unknown. V lost 6 bases, J lost 6 bases, and 12 bases lay in between. The CDR3 runs to 12 residues. Genomic DNA provided the template from which TCR beta VDJ and CDR3 profiles were obtained. Using its own MiXCR run on the reads, TCRdb lists one record per CDR3 protein. Found here are 400,000 to 600,000 distinct CDR3 sequences, around a third of them singletons; the top ten hold less than 0.85%. Before being chosen for sequencing, patients had shown CD8+CD57+ cell expansion by flow cytometry. Each patient had severe acquired aplastic anemia. Blood came from patients not yet given any therapy. Study-wide findings and caveats: A set of twenty-nine CD8+ CDR3 sequences was shared between patients and controls, and these sequences appeared highly expressed in patients.

The receptor comes from a human donor with aplastic anemia. Sequenced: sorted CD4+, CD8+, or CD8+CD57+ T cells (not recorded which) from PBMCs. This chain uses TRBV12-3 or TRBV12-4 with TRBJ2-7; maybe TRBD1 (6 bases). CDR3 bases: TGTGCCAGCAGCCCGGACAGCGGCGAGCAGTACTTC. As protein: CASSPDSGEQYF.